This T cell receptor beta chain is from a study of blood T cell repertoires in COVID-19. Background on the study: From the United States, Italy and Spain came samples of acute and convalescent COVID-19. T cells, B-cell-depleted T cells, or PBMCs provided the cDNA or gDNA that served as material.

Original data processing: For nucleated cells, counts were estimated from reference gene primer amplification. Here immunoSEQ multiplex PCR was the method, and the copy in TCRdb shows in-frame clones only, minus some. Clone size and the V and J calls come from that table; the DNA yielded D and trimming. The data contain around 160,000 clones, 89% of them singletons. Germline V gives CDR1 KGHSH, CDR2 LQKENI. J was trimmed by 4 bases and V by 3 bases; bases with no gene match: 9. This CDR3 is 17 amino acids long. The TCR was taken from a man aged 60 to 75 with acute or convalescent COVID-19. Sequenced material: peripheral blood. This chain links TRBV18 with TRBJ1-4, with 9 bases aligning to TRBD1. The CDR3 DNA reads as TGTGCCAGCTCACCGCTCGTGGGACAGGGTAGTAATGAAAAACTGTTTTTT. It translates to CASSPLVGQGSNEKLFF.